These 21 T cell receptor beta chains originate from one sample sequenced in a study of CD8+CD57+ T cells in acquired aplastic anemia (dated by TCRdb to 2017 to 2018). Instrument on record: Illumina HiSeq 2000. Genomic DNA was used as template for profiling of TCR beta VDJ combinations and CDR3 sequences. TCRdb reanalyzed the raw reads on its own, using fastp at Q25 for trimming and MiXCR for clone calling, and kept in-frame beta chains. Each CDR3 protein gets just one entry, which takes the most common genes and DNA from the rows behind it. The sample data list 80,000 or so distinct CDR3 sequences, and around 42% of these were observed just once. Around 63% of the sample is in the top ten clones. The sequencing input was sorted CD4+, CD8+, or CD8+CD57+ T cells (not recorded which) from PBMCs. These receptors originate from a human donor in good health, serving as a control.

This clonotype showed up many times. The V gene is TRBV7-9, the J gene TRBJ1-3, with a weak D call TRBD1 (5 bases). This CDR3 has 16 residues. Germline loops: CDR1 SEHNR, CDR2 FQNEAQ (reference sequence). V lost 4 bases and J 4 bases, leaving 17 bases between the germline ends. This CDR3 is CASSSDVGDGGNTIYF. The CDR3 nucleotides are TGTGCCAGCAGCTCCGACGTCGGGGACGGAGGAAACACCATATATTTT.

This clonotype was counted ten times or more. This chain uses TRBV2 with TRBJ2-1, with TRBD2 matching over 9 bases. V shed 2 bases and J 6 bases; nucleotides not matched to a gene: 8. The germline CDR1 and CDR2 sequences are SNHLY and FYNNEI. This CDR3 has 16 amino acids. The CDR3 protein is CASSETWREGSNEQFF. CDR3 nucleotide sequence: TGTGCCAGCAGTGAAACGTGGCGGGAGGGGAGCAATGAGCAGTTCTTC. The variable domain in full, completed from reference TRBV2 and TRBJ2-1, reads EPEVTQTPSHQVTQMGQEVILRCVPISNHLYFYWYRQILGQKVEFLVSFYNNEISEKSEIFDDQFSVERPDGSNFTLKIRSTKLEDSAMYFCASSETWREGSNEQFFGPGTRLTVL.

Turning to this clonotype: One junction end does not reproduce the germline sequence, and a read error may be involved. The J gene is TRBJ1-1, the V gene TRBV10-2, with no clear D. The CDR3 is 14 residues long. CDR1 is WSHSY and CDR2 is SAAADI in the germline V gene. The CDR3 here is CASSYYEPNTEAFF. CDR3 nucleotide sequence: TGTGCCAGCAGTTATTACGAGCCGAACACTGAAGCTTTCTTT.

The chain employs TRBV7-3 and TRBJ2-1; D is perhaps TRBD2 (5 bases). The CDR3 covers 11 residues. Per the germline V gene, CDR1 is SGHTA and CDR2 is FQGTGA. The V gene lost 5 bases and the J gene lost 10 bases, with 9 bases spanning the gap. Written as DNA, the CDR3 is TGTGCCAGCAGCGTGGGGAGCGAGCAGTTCTTC. Translating gives CASSVGSEQFF.

This clonotype was seen ten or more times. The genes are TRBV29-1 and TRBJ2-7; 10 bases are shared with TRBD2. CDR1 is SQVTM, CDR2 ANQGSEA, per germline. The CDR3 has 14 residues. The junction had 6 bases not matched to a gene; V was cut back by 4 bases and J by 3 bases. The CDR3, as DNA: TGCAGCGTTGTTGTGAGCGGGAGGGTCTACGAGCAGTACTTC. This translates into CSVVVSGRVYEQYF.

This clonotype has a handful of counts. The rearrangement joins TRBV11-1 to TRBJ2-3; the D call may be TRBD1 or TRBD2 (7 bases each). This CDR3 is built from 15 residues. The V gene's germline CDR1 is SGHAT and CDR2 FQDESV (reference sequence). The germline V and J ends were trimmed by 5 bases and 6 bases, with 18 bases remaining between them. CDR3 nucleotides: TGTGCCAGCAGCCCAGGGGGGGGGCCTTTGGATACGCAGTATTTT. The encoded protein is CASSPGGGPLDTQYF. The whole variable domain, filled in from reference TRBV11-1 and TRBJ2-3, reads EAEVAQSPRYKITEKSQAVAFWCDPISGHATLYWYRQILGQGPELLVQFQDESVVDDSQLPKDRFSAERLKGVDSTLKIQPAELGDSAMYLCASSPGGGPLDTQYFGPGTRLTVL.

Note on this clonotype: It may be a read error: a sequence one base away is much more abundant. V gene TRBV12-3 or TRBV12-4 combines with J gene TRBJ2-1, with D possibly called TRBD1 or TRBD2 (5 bases each). Trimming left V 6 bases short and J 7 bases short, with 16 bases between. The CDR3 spans 14 residues. The CDR3 DNA reads TGTGCCAGCAGCTACAGCTGGGGGAATAATGAGCAGTTCTTC. Translating gives CASSYSWGNNEQFF.

The chain carries TRBV20-1 and TRBJ1-2, with D hard to call. Germline V CDR1 and CDR2: DFQATT, SNEGSKA (reference sequence). This CDR3 has 14 residues. Trimming shortened V by 4 bases and J by 0 bases, and 12 bases separated the two germline ends. In DNA form, the CDR3 reads TGCAGTGCTAACCCACCCCTAGCTAACTATGGCTACACCTTC. Its translation is CSANPPLANYGYTF.

The CDR3, as DNA: TGTGCCAGCAGCCCGACAGGGGGGGTTAGCTACACCTTC. Protein product: CASSPTGGVSYTF. The gene calls are TRBV5-8 and TRBJ1-2; TRBD1 agrees at 9 bases. CDR1 and CDR2 from the germline V gene are SGHTS and YDEGEE. This CDR3 contains 13 residues. V shed 4 bases, J shed 9 bases, and the junction held 7 bases outside the gene matches.

The sample holds a few counts of this clonotype. The rearrangement links TRBV2 to TRBJ1-6; D ambiguous. CDR3 length equals 12 residues. Trimming removed 0 bases at V and 10 bases at J, with 4 bases between. Germline assignment: CDR1 SNHLY and CDR2 FYNNEI. The DNA for the CDR3 is TGTGCCAGCAGTGAAGCGCCGTCACCCCTCCACTTT. It encodes CASSEAPSPLHF.

This clonotype was detected only once. J is TRBJ2-3 and V is TRBV10-3; 9 bases align to TRBD2. J gave up 1 base and V 4 bases, and 6 bases lay outside the gene matches. The CDR3 has 16 amino acids. CDR1 and CDR2 (germline): ENHRY, SYGVKD. The CDR3 bases are TGTGCCATCAGTGGTCGCGCGGGGGGGCGCACAGATACGCAGTATTTT. Translated, it gives CAISGRAGGRTDTQYF.

This clonotype was counted at least ten times. The CDR3 region is CASSLGQGHVEAFF. In DNA form, the CDR3 reads TGTGCCAGCAGCTTAGGACAGGGCCATGTTGAAGCTTTCTTT. The rearrangement joins TRBV13 to TRBJ1-1, with D maybe TRBD1 (6 bases). CDR3 length: 14 amino acids. The V end lost 0 bases, the J end lost 7 bases, and 12 bases lay between the germline ends. CDR1 and CDR2 from the germline V gene are PRHDT and FYEKMQ (reference sequence).

The chain recombines TRBV29-1 with TRBJ1-1; D is unresolved. The CDR3 spans 10 residues. With 6 bases removed from V and 7 bases from J, the gap between germline ends came to 9 bases. The germline V gene has CDR1 SQVTM and CDR2 ANQGSEA. DNA for the CDR3: TGCAGCGTGACCACGGGTGAAGCTTTCTTT. Protein product: CSVTTGEAFF.

This clonotype showed up just a few times. The chain recombines TRBV20-1 with TRBJ2-7, with TRBD2 matching 8 bases. The ends lost 0 bases at V and 3 bases at J; junction bases unmatched: 7. The CDR3 spans 15 residues. Germline values: CDR1 DFQATT, CDR2 SNEGSKA (reference sequence). CDR3 sequence reads: CSARDEGLDFYEQYF. The CDR3 DNA is TGCAGTGCTAGAGATGAGGGACTAGACTTCTACGAGCAGTACTTC.

CDR3 in DNA: TGTGCCAGCAGTGAATATGGGGGAGCGGGTGATACGCAGTATTTT. It yields the protein CASSEYGGAGDTQYF. V usage is TRBV25-1 and J usage is TRBJ2-3; weak D call: TRBD2 (6 bases). V lost 0 bases and J lost 6, with 13 bases in between. Germline assignment: CDR1 MGHDK and CDR2 SYGVNS. The CDR3 is 15 amino acids.

The chain uses TRBV5-5 and TRBJ1-5; no clear D. V lost 4 bases to trimming and J lost 2 bases, with 13 bases between them. The germline V gene has CDR1 SGHKS and CDR2 YYEKEE (reference sequence). This CDR3 is built from 15 residues. Here the CDR3 reads CASSPGGVGNQPQHF. In nucleotides, the CDR3 is TGTGCCAGCAGCCCGGGTGGGGTGGGCAATCAGCCCCAGCATTTT.

The CDR3 DNA is TGTGCCACCAGCAGTTACAGGGGAGAGGCAGATACGCAGTATTTT. This gives the protein CATSSYRGEADTQYF. The chain employs TRBV15 and TRBJ2-3; 7 nucleotides align to TRBD1. The CDR3 is 15 residues long. The J segment lost 4 bases and the V segment lost 3 bases, leaving 7 bases of the junction unmatched. Germline V gives CDR1 LNHNV, CDR2 YYDKDF (reference sequence).

Note on this clonotype: The conserved phenylalanine or tryptophan is not found at the CDR3 terminus, so this likely reflects a read error. The CDR3 DNA is TGTGCCAGCAGTGTGGTGGGGCCCAATGAGCAGTTCCTC. Encoded protein: CASSVVGPNEQFL. The V gene is TRBV25-1, the J gene TRBJ2-1; tentative D call: TRBD1 (5 bases). Germline values: CDR1 MGHDK, CDR2 SYGVNS. The V end lost 4 bases, the J end lost 6 bases, and 10 bases lay between the germline ends. This CDR3 has 13 amino acids.

For this clonotype: Given a much more abundant clone one base away, this may be a read error. This sequence joins TRBV25-1 and TRBJ2-3; maybe TRBD1 (5 bases). This CDR3 contains 13 residues. Per the germline V gene, CDR1 is MGHDK and CDR2 is SYGVNS. CDR3 residues: CASSADGTGTQYF. Written as DNA, the CDR3 is TGTGCCAGCAGTGCAGACGGCACAGGTACGCAGTATTTT.

This clonotype turned up a few times. This sequence joins TRBV5-5 and TRBJ2-3; weak D call: TRBD1 (5 bases). V lost 5 bases and J lost 5, with 12 bases in between. The length of the CDR3 is 13 residues. The germline CDR1 and CDR2 sequences are SGHKS and YYEKEE (reference sequence). CDR3 coding DNA: TGTGCCAGCAGTTATGGGGCCGAAGATACGCAGTATTTT. Its translation: CASSYGAEDTQYF.

This chain joins TRBV9 and TRBJ2-2; possibly TRBD1 or TRBD2 for D (5 bases each). V was clipped by 4 bases and J by 1 base, with 8 bases between them. The CDR3 contains 14 residues. CDR1 SGDLS and CDR2 YYNGEE come from the germline V gene. The CDR3 nucleotides are TGTGCCAGCAGCACGGGACGGAACACCGGGGAGCTGTTTTTT. Translation: CASSTGRNTGELFF.